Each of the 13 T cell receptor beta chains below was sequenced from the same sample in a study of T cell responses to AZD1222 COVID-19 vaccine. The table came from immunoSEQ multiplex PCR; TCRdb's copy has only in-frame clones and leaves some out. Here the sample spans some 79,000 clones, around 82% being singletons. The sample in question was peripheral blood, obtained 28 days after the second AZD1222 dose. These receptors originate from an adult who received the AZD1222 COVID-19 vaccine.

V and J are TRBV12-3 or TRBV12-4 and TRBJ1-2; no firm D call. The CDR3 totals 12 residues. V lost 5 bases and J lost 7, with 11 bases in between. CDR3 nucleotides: TGTGCCAGCAGTCGACACGCTGGTGGCTACACCTTC. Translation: CASSRHAGGYTF.

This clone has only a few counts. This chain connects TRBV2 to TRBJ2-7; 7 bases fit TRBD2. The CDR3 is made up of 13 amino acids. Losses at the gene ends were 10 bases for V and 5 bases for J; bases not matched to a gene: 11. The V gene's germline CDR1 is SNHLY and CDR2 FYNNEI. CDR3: CAITGGGSHEQYF. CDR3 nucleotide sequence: TGTGCCATCACCGGGGGAGGGTCCCACGAGCAGTACTTC.

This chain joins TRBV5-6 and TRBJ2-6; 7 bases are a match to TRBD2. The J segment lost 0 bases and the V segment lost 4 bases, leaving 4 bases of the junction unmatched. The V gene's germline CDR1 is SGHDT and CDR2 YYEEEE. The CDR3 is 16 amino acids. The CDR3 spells CASSPGGPSGANVLTF. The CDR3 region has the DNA TGTGCCAGCAGCCCGGGAGGCCCCTCTGGGGCCAACGTCCTGACTTTC.

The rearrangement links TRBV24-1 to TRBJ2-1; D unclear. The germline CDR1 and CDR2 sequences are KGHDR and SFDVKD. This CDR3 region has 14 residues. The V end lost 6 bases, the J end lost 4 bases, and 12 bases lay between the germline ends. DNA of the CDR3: TGTGCCACCAGTTCTTTACGAGAATACAATGAGCAGTTCTTC. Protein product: CATSSLREYNEQFF.

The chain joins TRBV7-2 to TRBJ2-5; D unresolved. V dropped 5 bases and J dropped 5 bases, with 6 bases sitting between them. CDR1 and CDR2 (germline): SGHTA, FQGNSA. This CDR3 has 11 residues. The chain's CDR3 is CASSRRETQYF. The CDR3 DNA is TGTGCCAGCAGCCGGCGGGAGACCCAGTACTTC.

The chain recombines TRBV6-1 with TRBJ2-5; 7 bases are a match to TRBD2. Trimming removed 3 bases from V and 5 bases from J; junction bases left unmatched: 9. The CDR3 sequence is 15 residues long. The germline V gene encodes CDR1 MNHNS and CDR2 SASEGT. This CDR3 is CASSDLWWGGETQYF. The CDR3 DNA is TGTGCCAGCAGTGATTTATGGTGGGGGGGGGAGACCCAGTACTTC.

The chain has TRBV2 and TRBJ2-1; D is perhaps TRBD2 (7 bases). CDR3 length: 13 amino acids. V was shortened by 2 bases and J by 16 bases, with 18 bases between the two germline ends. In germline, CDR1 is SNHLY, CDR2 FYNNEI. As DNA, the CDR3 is TGTGCCAGCAGTGAACGCGAGGGGGGGGCCAGATTCTTC. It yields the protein CASSEREGGARFF.

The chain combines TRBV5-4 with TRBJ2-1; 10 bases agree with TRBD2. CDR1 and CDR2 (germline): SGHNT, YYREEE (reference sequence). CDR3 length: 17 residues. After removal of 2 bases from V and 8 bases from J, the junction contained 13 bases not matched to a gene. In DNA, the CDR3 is TGTGCCAGCAGCTTCGGACTAGCGGACATTTCAGCGCATGAGCAGTTCTTC. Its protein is CASSFGLADISAHEQFF.

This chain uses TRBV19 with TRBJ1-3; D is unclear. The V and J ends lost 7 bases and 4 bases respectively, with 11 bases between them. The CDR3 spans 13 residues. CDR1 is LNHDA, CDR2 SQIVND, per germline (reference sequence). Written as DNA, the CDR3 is TGTGCCAGTACCGCCACGACGGGAAACACCATATATTTT. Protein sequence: CASTATTGNTIYF.

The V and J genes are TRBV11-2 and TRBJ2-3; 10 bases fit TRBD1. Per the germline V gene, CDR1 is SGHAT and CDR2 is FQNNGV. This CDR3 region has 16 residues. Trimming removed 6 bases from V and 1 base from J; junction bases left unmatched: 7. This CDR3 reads CASRRQGAGGTDTQYF. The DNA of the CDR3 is TGTGCCAGCAGGCGACAGGGGGCGGGGGGCACAGATACGCAGTATTTT. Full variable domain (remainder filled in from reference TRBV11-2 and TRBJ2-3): EAGVAQSPRYKIIEKRQSVAFWCNPISGHATLYWYQQILGQGPKLLIQFQNNGVVDDSQLPKDRFSAERLKGVDSTLKIQPAKLEDSAVYLCASRRQGAGGTDTQYFGPGTRLTVL.

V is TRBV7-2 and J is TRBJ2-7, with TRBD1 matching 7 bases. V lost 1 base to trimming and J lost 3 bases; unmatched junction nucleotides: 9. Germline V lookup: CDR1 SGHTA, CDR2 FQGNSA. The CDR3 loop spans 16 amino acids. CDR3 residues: CASSLGMTGPLYEQYF. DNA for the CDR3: TGTGCCAGCAGCTTAGGGATGACAGGGCCCCTCTACGAGCAGTACTTC.

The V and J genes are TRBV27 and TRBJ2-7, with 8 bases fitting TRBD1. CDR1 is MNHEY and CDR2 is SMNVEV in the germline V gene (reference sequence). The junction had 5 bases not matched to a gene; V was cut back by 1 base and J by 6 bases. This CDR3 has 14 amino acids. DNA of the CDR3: TGTGCCAGCAGTTTATACCCGACAGGGGTCGAGCAGTACTTC. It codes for CASSLYPTGVEQYF.

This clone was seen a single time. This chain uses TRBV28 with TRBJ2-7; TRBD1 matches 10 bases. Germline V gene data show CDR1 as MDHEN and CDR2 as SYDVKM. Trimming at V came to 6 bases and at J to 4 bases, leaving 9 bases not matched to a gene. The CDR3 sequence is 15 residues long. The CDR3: CASSPYGTGVYEQYF. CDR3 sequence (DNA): TGTGCCAGCAGCCCCTACGGGACAGGGGTTTACGAGCAGTACTTC. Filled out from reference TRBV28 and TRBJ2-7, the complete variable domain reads DVKVTQSSRYLVKRTGEKVFLECVQDMDHENMFWYRQDPGLGLRLIYFSYDVKMKEKGDIPEGYSVSREKKERFSLILESASTNQTSMYLCASSPYGTGVYEQYFGPGTRLTVT.